Shown below are 21 T cell receptor beta chains from a single sample sequenced in a study of a mutant IDH1 vaccine in newly diagnosed glioma. The antigens these receptors bind are not known. Assay used: immunoSEQ multiplex PCR; TCRdb lists only in-frame clones, some missing. The table records 45,000 to 60,000 clones, 85% to 90% of them present only once. Time point meaning: week 35, safety follow-up. Topical imiquimod accompanied each vaccine dose, which consisted of 300 ug of mutant IDH1 20-mer peptide. Sequenced material: PBMCs, taken from a glioma patient whose treatment included an IDH1 peptide vaccine. These TCRs come from a woman aged 40 to 50 with glioma.

The chain is built from TRBV6-6 and TRBJ2-1; D not resolved. V gave up 4 bases and J gave up 9 bases, with 16 bases separating them. The V gene's germline CDR1 is MNHNY and CDR2 SVGAGI (reference sequence). CDR3 size: 14 residues. The CDR3 sequence: CASSSGRVPVEQFF. CDR3 DNA sequence: TGTGCCAGCAGTTCGGGTAGGGTACCAGTTGAGCAGTTCTTC.

This chain connects TRBV27 to TRBJ2-1; D gene ambiguous. This CDR3 is built from 13 residues. Germline-derived CDR1 and CDR2 are MNHEY and SMNVEV (reference sequence). The germline V and J ends were trimmed by 5 bases and 5 bases, with 10 bases remaining between them. In nucleotides, the CDR3 is TGTGCCAGCAGTATCTACCCGAACAATGAGCAGTTCTTC. Amino acids: CASSIYPNNEQFF.

The chain combines TRBV5-1 with TRBJ2-3; tentatively, D is TRBD2 (5 bases). Trimming took off 9 bases at V and 2 bases at J, with 16 bases between the two ends. In germline, CDR1 is SGHRS, CDR2 YFSETQ. This CDR3 is 14 amino acids long. The CDR3, as DNA: TGCGCCACGAGGAGGACCCCGGCCACAGATACGCAGTATTTT. Residues: CATRRTPATDTQYF.

This sequence joins TRBV4-1 and TRBJ1-4, with D uncertain. V was cut by 5 bases and J by 4 bases, with 8 bases left in between. Germline CDR1 reads MGHRA; CDR2 reads YSYEKL. The CDR3 spans 13 residues. CDR3 protein: CASSLQVNEKLFF. As DNA, the CDR3 is TGCGCCAGCAGCTTACAAGTTAATGAAAAACTGTTTTTT.

The V call is TRBV27, the J call TRBJ1-1; 8 nucleotides match TRBD1. CDR3 length: 16 amino acids. The ends lost 4 bases at V and 11 bases at J; junction bases unmatched: 18. Germline V gene data show CDR1 as MNHEY and CDR2 as SMNVEV (reference sequence). The CDR3 protein is CASSSAGGNGTRRAFF. The DNA for the CDR3 is TGTGCCAGCAGTTCGGCAGGGGGCAATGGTACTAGGAGGGCTTTCTTT.

The chain recombines TRBV30 with TRBJ1-2; maybe TRBD1 (5 bases). V lost 0 bases and J lost 2, with 7 bases in between. The germline gives CDR1 GTSNPN, CDR2 SVGIG (reference sequence). The CDR3 covers 13 residues. As DNA, the CDR3 is TGTGCCTGGAGTGTACGGGGGAACTATGGCTACACCTTC. As protein: CAWSVRGNYGYTF.

This clone came up once. The V gene is TRBV11-2, the J gene TRBJ2-7, with 7 nucleotides matching TRBD1. This CDR3 has 14 amino acids. Germline lookup yields CDR1 SGHAT and CDR2 FQNNGV. Unmatched junction bases numbered 10, after V lost 4 bases and J lost 7 bases. CDR3: CASSSLVRGREQYF. CDR3 DNA sequence: TGTGCCAGCAGCTCGTTGGTCAGGGGGAGAGAGCAGTACTTC.

This clone was detected only once. The chain recombines TRBV5-6 with TRBJ1-2; D might be TRBD1 (5 bases). Trimming pared 2 bases from V and 2 bases from J, leaving 16 bases between. The CDR3 length is 16 residues. Germline V gives CDR1 SGHDT, CDR2 YYEEEE. As DNA, the CDR3 is TGTGCCAGCAGCTTACATCCGGGGCTCCTAAACTATGGCTACACCTTC. The encoded protein is CASSLHPGLLNYGYTF.

This chain links TRBV30 with TRBJ2-2; D gene ambiguous. The ends were cut back, 0 bases at V and 1 base at J, with 6 bases in the middle. This CDR3 spans 14 amino acids. Germline V gene data show CDR1 as GTSNPN and CDR2 as SVGIG (reference sequence). The CDR3 sequence: CAWSVGENTGELFF. The CDR3 DNA reads as TGTGCCTGGAGTGTTGGGGAGAACACCGGGGAGCTGTTTTTT.

The rearrangement uses TRBV19 and TRBJ1-5; D call uncertain. V gave up 2 bases and J gave up 9 bases, with 17 bases separating them. There are 15 residues in the CDR3. Germline values: CDR1 LNHDA, CDR2 SQIVND (reference sequence). The CDR3 is CASSIIRAQVGPQHF. In DNA form, the CDR3 reads TGTGCCAGTAGTATAATCCGGGCCCAGGTGGGGCCCCAGCATTTT.

The chain links TRBV18 to TRBJ1-5, with D unclear. Trimming shortened V by 1 base and J by 2 bases, and 3 bases separated the two germline ends. Germline CDR1 reads KGHSH; CDR2 reads LQKENI. The length of the CDR3 is 13 residues. CDR3 bases: TGTGCCAGCTCACCACAGGGCAATCAGCCCCAGCATTTT. Protein: CASSPQGNQPQHF.

This chain links TRBV4-2 with TRBJ1-4; D call uncertain. Germline V gene lookup returns CDR1 LGHNA and CDR2 YNFKEQ. The length of the CDR3 is 12 residues. Between the trimmed V and J ends, which lost 4 bases and 7 bases, there was a span of 7 bases. Here the CDR3 DNA reads TGTGCCAGCAGCCTGGGGAGTGAAAAACTGTTTTTT. Translating gives CASSLGSEKLFF.

The chain employs TRBV5-1 and TRBJ1-2; D gene uncertain. V was clipped by 7 bases and J by 7 bases, with 14 bases between them. The CDR3 is made up of 12 amino acids. In germline, CDR1 is SGHRS, CDR2 YFSETQ. CDR3 nucleotides: TGCGCCAGCCACGGAGGAGAAGGTGGCTACACCTTC. As protein: CASHGGEGGYTF.

The V gene is TRBV5-1, the J gene TRBJ2-2, with D unclear. The CDR3 spans 16 residues. Germline V lookup: CDR1 SGHRS, CDR2 YFSETQ. The V and J ends lost 1 base and 4 bases respectively, with 14 bases between them. The CDR3: CASSLLGQSGTGELFF. The CDR3 region has the DNA TGCGCCAGCAGCTTGCTAGGCCAGTCGGGCACCGGGGAGCTGTTTTTT.

The J gene is TRBJ2-3, the V gene TRBV7-2; no clear D. CDR3 length: 11 amino acids. CDR1 is SGHTA, CDR2 FQGNSA, per germline. The V gene lost 4 bases and the J gene lost 7 bases, with 6 bases spanning the gap. CDR3 sequence reads: CASSSHYTQYF. Here the CDR3 DNA reads TGTGCCAGCAGCTCCCACTATACGCAGTATTTT. The complete variable domain, with remaining parts taken from reference TRBV7-2 and TRBJ2-3, reads GAGVSQSPSNKVTEKGKDVELRCDPISGHTALYWYRQSLGQGLEFLIYFQGNSAPDKSGLPSDRFSAERTGGSVSTLTIQRTQQEDSAVYLCASSSHYTQYFGPGTRLTVL.

This clone was recorded once. The V and J genes are TRBV15 and TRBJ1-2; TRBD1 matches 7 bases. The V segment lost 0 bases and the J segment 3 bases; nucleotides outside the gene matches: 10. Germline-derived CDR1 and CDR2 are LNHNV and YYDKDF (reference sequence). The CDR3 is 17 amino acids. The CDR3, as DNA: TGTGCCACCAGCAGAGATGCAGACAGGGTTAGTCACTATGGCTACACCTTC. Translating gives CATSRDADRVSHYGYTF. The full variable domain, its missing parts supplied by reference TRBV15 and TRBJ1-2, is DAMVIQNPRYQVTQFGKPVTLSCSQTLNHNVMYWYQQKSSQAPKLLFHYYDKDFNNEADTPDNFQSRRPNTSFCFLDIRSPGLGDTAMYLCATSRDADRVSHYGYTFGSGTRLTVV.

The rearrangement links TRBV6-1 to TRBJ1-5, with D possibly matching TRBD1 (5 bases). The V gene lost 3 bases and the J gene lost 6 bases, with 12 bases spanning the gap. This CDR3 contains 14 residues. Germline CDR1 reads MNHNS; CDR2 reads SASEGT. As DNA, the CDR3 is TGTGCCAGCAGTGAGGTTAGGGGTGGTCAGCCCCAGCATTTT. Residues: CASSEVRGGQPQHF.

V and J are TRBV13 and TRBJ1-1; D gene uncertain. The CDR3 extends over 15 amino acids. Trimming left V 4 bases short and J 3 bases short, with 15 bases between. Germline V gene sequence: CDR1 PRHDT, CDR2 FYEKMQ (reference sequence). For the CDR3, the DNA is TGTGCCAGCAGCTCAGTCCTGGGTCGGGACACTGAAGCTTTCTTT. Translated: CASSSVLGRDTEAFF.

The sample holds a few counts of this clone. V and J are TRBV9 and TRBJ1-3, with D unclear. Germline V lookup: CDR1 SGDLS, CDR2 YYNGEE. Trimming cost V 1 base and J 2 bases, with 13 bases left between them. The length of the CDR3 is 16 residues. For the CDR3, the DNA is TGTGCCAGCAGCGTACTACATTCGGGGACTGGAAACACCATATATTTT. Translation gives CASSVLHSGTGNTIYF.

This clone was seen a few times. CDR3 sequence reads: CASSIRGWNQPQHF. The CDR3 region has the DNA TGTGCCAGTAGTATTCGGGGCTGGAATCAGCCCCAGCATTTT. V is TRBV19 and J is TRBJ1-5; D is perhaps TRBD1 (5 bases). The germline V and J ends were trimmed by 3 bases and 4 bases, with 10 bases remaining between them. The CDR3 covers 14 residues. Germline V gene lookup returns CDR1 LNHDA and CDR2 SQIVND (reference sequence).

The chain combines TRBV29-1 with TRBJ2-1, with 11 bases fitting TRBD1. From germline, CDR1 is SQVTM and CDR2 ANQGSEA. Germline trimming cut 1 base from V and 5 bases from J; bases unmatched to any gene: 4. This CDR3 is built from 15 residues. The CDR3 loop is CSVEVLGQGDNEQFF. Written as DNA, the CDR3 is TGCAGCGTTGAAGTTCTGGGACAGGGGGACAATGAGCAGTTCTTC.